Below, 17 T cell receptor beta chains from the same sample are listed, as sequenced in a study of shared clonotypes between healthy human individuals. Data came from immunoSEQ multiplex PCR; TCRdb stores just in-frame clones and leaves some out. The data show hundreds of thousands of clones, roughly 98% seen once. Naive CD8 cells, CD45RO-negative and positively selected for CCR7, excluded terminally differentiated effector memory CD45RA+ cells. Sequencing input: naive CD8+ T cells sorted from blood. The receptors derive from a man under 40 in good health.

The chain joins TRBV7-9 to TRBJ1-4; TRBD1 might be the D (5 bases). Trimming left V 5 bases short and J 1 base short, with 17 bases between. CDR3 length: 17 residues. CDR1 is SEHNR and CDR2 is FQNEAQ in the germline V gene (reference sequence). In DNA form, the CDR3 reads TGTGCCAGCAGCCCCTATGGGGGAGGAGGAACTAATGAAAAACTGTTTTTT. Translated: CASSPYGGGGTNEKLFF.

This rearrangement joins TRBV7-6 to TRBJ2-1; 7 bases map to TRBD2. The CDR3 consists of 15 residues. V was pared by 4 bases and J by 7 bases, with 10 bases of the junction left unmatched. Germline V CDR1 and CDR2: SGHVS, FNYEAQ. The CDR3 protein is CASSSFRRERNEQFF. The CDR3 region has the DNA TGTGCCAGCAGCTCCTTCAGGCGGGAGCGGAATGAGCAGTTCTTC.

The rearrangement links TRBV27 to TRBJ2-7, with D unresolved. Germline V gives CDR1 MNHEY, CDR2 SMNVEV (reference sequence). The CDR3 sequence is 12 residues long. V shed 5 bases and J shed 0 bases, with 5 bases lying between them. CDR3 DNA sequence: TGTGCCAGCAGTGGCTTCTCCTACGAGCAGTACTTC. This encodes CASSGFSYEQYF.

The rearrangement joins TRBV7-3 to TRBJ2-6, with D possibly matching TRBD1 (6 bases). Germline V gene lookup returns CDR1 SGHTA and CDR2 FQGTGA. Trimming stripped 5 bases from V and 4 bases from J, with 12 bases between. The CDR3 totals 15 residues. The CDR3 here is CASSDTGTGANVLTF. Written as DNA, the CDR3 is TGTGCCAGCAGCGATACAGGGACAGGGGCCAACGTCCTGACTTTC.

The chain has TRBV29-1 and TRBJ2-5, with D unclear. Germline CDR1 is SQVTM and CDR2 is ANQGSEA. V dropped 6 bases and J dropped 1 base, with 9 bases sitting between them. The CDR3 is 12 residues long. CDR3 sequence (DNA): TGCAGCGTCCCCATAGCCCAAGAGACCCAGTACTTC. Protein sequence: CSVPIAQETQYF.

Here the CDR3 DNA reads TGTGCCAGCTGTCCATTTTCGGTTGACGCAGGGTACTCCTACGAGCAGTACTTC. This codes for CASCPFSVDAGYSYEQYF. The J gene is TRBJ2-7, the V gene TRBV28; tentatively, D is TRBD1 (5 bases). The CDR3 covers 18 residues. V was cut by 8 bases and J by 0 bases, with 26 bases left in between. CDR1 is MDHEN, CDR2 SYDVKM, per germline.

The chain combines TRBV27 with TRBJ2-1; D could derive from TRBD1 or TRBD2 (5 bases each). CDR1 is MNHEY and CDR2 is SMNVEV in the germline V gene (reference sequence). The V end lost 7 bases, the J end lost 1 base, and 17 bases lay between the germline ends. This CDR3 spans 16 amino acids. CDR3 nucleotides: TGTGCCAGCATGGGGGAGTTGATTGGATCCTACAATGAGCAGTTCTTC. Amino acid sequence: CASMGELIGSYNEQFF.

The chain is built from TRBV7-9 and TRBJ2-7, with D tentatively TRBD2 (6 bases). V lost 2 bases and J lost 3, with 11 bases in between. The CDR3 runs 14 residues. Germline V gives CDR1 SEHNR, CDR2 FQNEAQ (reference sequence). CDR3 in amino acids: CASSLTAGNYEQYF. The CDR3 nucleotides read TGTGCCAGCAGCTTAACGGCGGGGAACTACGAGCAGTACTTC.

V and J are TRBV7-8 and TRBJ1-5; TRBD1 matches 10 bases. After removal of 5 bases from V and 6 bases from J, the junction contained 13 bases not matched to a gene. The CDR3 is 17 amino acids. Germline-derived CDR1 and CDR2 are SGHVS and FQNEAQ. The CDR3 spells CASSPGPGQGISQPQHF. The CDR3 nucleotides are TGTGCCAGCAGCCCCGGACCGGGACAGGGGATTTCTCAGCCCCAGCATTTT.

The chain joins TRBV7-9 to TRBJ1-5; D call uncertain. CDR1 and CDR2 from the germline V gene are SEHNR and FQNEAQ (reference sequence). Trimming pared 6 bases from V and 7 bases from J, leaving 13 bases between. The CDR3 consists of 13 residues. CDR3 in DNA: TGTGCCAGCAGTCTAAGTGGGAGCCAGCCCCAGCATTTT. Its protein product is CASSLSGSQPQHF.

The chain employs TRBV7-2 and TRBJ2-7; possibly TRBD2 for D (5 bases). Germline V gene data show CDR1 as SGHTA and CDR2 as FQGNSA. V was pared by 5 bases and J by 4 bases, with 15 bases between. The CDR3 length is 14 residues. CDR3 in DNA: TGTGCCAGCAGCCACACCGGGGTTAGGTACGAGCAGTACTTC. Its translation: CASSHTGVRYEQYF.

The V call is TRBV28, the J call TRBJ2-2; the D gene is possibly TRBD1 (6 bases). V lost 5 bases and J 1 base, leaving 14 bases between the germline ends. The CDR3 has 16 amino acids. Germline V gene lookup returns CDR1 MDHEN and CDR2 SYDVKM. The CDR3 is CASSPPAGENTGELFF. DNA for the CDR3: TGTGCCAGCAGTCCCCCGGCAGGGGAGAACACCGGGGAGCTGTTTTTT. The full variable domain, its missing parts supplied by reference TRBV28 and TRBJ2-2, is DVKVTQSSRYLVKRTGEKVFLECVQDMDHENMFWYRQDPGLGLRLIYFSYDVKMKEKGDIPEGYSVSREKKERFSLILESASTNQTSMYLCASSPPAGENTGELFFGEGSRLTVL.

A word on this clone: Other DNA sequences in the same sample also yield this CDR3. J is TRBJ2-7 and V is TRBV28, with a possible D match to TRBD1 (6 bases). Germline loops: CDR1 MDHEN, CDR2 SYDVKM. V shed 3 bases and J shed 0 bases, with 9 bases lying between them. CDR3 size: 14 residues. The CDR3 loop is CASSFRDNSYEQYF. As DNA, the CDR3 is TGTGCCAGCAGTTTTAGGGACAACTCCTACGAGCAGTACTTC.

The chain uses TRBV9 and TRBJ2-7; D is possibly TRBD1 (6 bases). V was clipped by 1 base and J by 2 bases, with 7 bases between them. This CDR3 contains 13 residues. Germline loops: CDR1 SGDLS, CDR2 YYNGEE. CDR3 protein: CASSVRDTYEQYF. CDR3 nucleotides: TGTGCCAGCAGCGTACGGGACACCTACGAGCAGTACTTC.

The genes are TRBV5-4 and TRBJ2-1; D unresolved. Germline V gene data show CDR1 as SGHNT and CDR2 as YYREEE (reference sequence). This CDR3 is 12 amino acids long. Trimming cost V 4 bases and J 5 bases, with 7 bases left between them. CDR3 amino acids: CASSMGNNEQFF. The CDR3 nucleotides are TGTGCCAGCAGCATGGGTAACAATGAGCAGTTCTTC.

This chain uses TRBV18 with TRBJ2-7; 7 bases line up with TRBD2. The V segment lost 3 bases and the J segment 5 bases; nucleotides outside the gene matches: 7. This CDR3 spans 14 amino acids. Germline V gene sequence: CDR1 KGHSH, CDR2 LQKENI. The CDR3 loop reads CASSPLGREDEQYF. The CDR3 bases are TGTGCCAGCTCACCCCTGGGGAGGGAGGACGAGCAGTACTTC.

The chain joins TRBV11-2 to TRBJ1-4; possibly TRBD1 for D (6 bases). Trimming cost V 1 base and J 8 bases, with 11 bases left between them. From germline, CDR1 is SGHAT and CDR2 FQNNGV. The CDR3 loop spans 14 amino acids. The CDR3: CASSLGGPGEKLFF. For the CDR3, the DNA is TGTGCCAGCAGCTTAGGGGGGCCTGGGGAAAAACTGTTTTTT.